A single sample gave rise to the 25 T cell receptor beta chains below, sequenced in a study of blood T cell repertoires in COVID-19. The assay was immunoSEQ multiplex PCR, and TCRdb's table has in-frame clones only and misses some. Among approximately 90,000 clones listed, 85% were seen once. Material: peripheral blood. The source of these receptors is a man aged 45-65 years with acute or convalescent COVID-19.

This clone has more than one count but fewer than ten. The chain has TRBV28 and TRBJ1-5; no firm D call. CDR1 MDHEN and CDR2 SYDVKM come from the germline V gene. V dropped 7 bases and J dropped 1 base, with 17 bases sitting between them. The CDR3 extends over 16 amino acids. CDR3 amino acids: CASTSPRLLSNQPQHF. Written as DNA, the CDR3 is TGTGCCAGCACCTCCCCCAGGTTATTAAGCAATCAGCCCCAGCATTTT.

The CDR3 DNA reads as TGTGCCAGCTCCCCCCCAGGACTAGCGGGAGGGTTTGAGCAGTTCTTC. This gives the protein CASSPPGLAGGFEQFF. This chain uses TRBV18 with TRBJ2-1; 15 bases line up with TRBD2. Germline loops: CDR1 KGHSH, CDR2 LQKENI. The V segment lost 6 bases and the J segment 9 bases; nucleotides outside the gene matches: 9. CDR3 size: 16 residues.

J is TRBJ2-3 and V is TRBV7-2; 14 bases align to TRBD2. V lost 5 bases to trimming and J lost 6 bases; unmatched junction nucleotides: 4. This CDR3 region has 15 residues. CDR1 and CDR2 from the germline V gene are SGHTA and FQGNSA. For the CDR3, the DNA is TGTGCCAGCAGCATGGGACTAGCGGGAGTCGATACGCAGTATTTT. This translates into CASSMGLAGVDTQYF. The whole variable domain, remainder taken from reference TRBV7-2 and TRBJ2-3, is GAGVSQSPSNKVTEKGKDVELRCDPISGHTALYWYRQSLGQGLEFLIYFQGNSAPDKSGLPSDRFSAERTGGSVSTLTIQRTQQEDSAVYLCASSMGLAGVDTQYFGPGTRLTVL.

This clone was detected a few times. The chain uses TRBV5-1 and TRBJ2-5; 9 nucleotides line up with TRBD1. The ends lost 3 bases at V and 5 bases at J; junction bases unmatched: 8. The germline V gene encodes CDR1 SGHRS and CDR2 YFSETQ. This CDR3 has 15 residues. The CDR3 is CASSSGQGFFETQYF. CDR3 DNA sequence: TGCGCCAGCAGCTCGGGACAGGGTTTTTTCGAGACCCAGTACTTC. The full variable domain, with the rest looked up from reference TRBV5-1 and TRBJ2-5, is KAGVTQTPRYLIKTRGQQVTLSCSPISGHRSVSWYQQTPGQGLQFLFEYFSETQRNKGNFPGRFSGRQFSNSRSEMNVSTLELGDSALYLCASSSGQGFFETQYFGPGTRLLVL.

The chain uses TRBV27 and TRBJ1-6; D is perhaps TRBD1 (6 bases). Germline V gene lookup returns CDR1 MNHEY and CDR2 SMNVEV (reference sequence). The CDR3 is 13 amino acids. V was shortened by 7 bases and J by 7 bases, with 11 bases between the two germline ends. CDR3 sequence: CASNDRLNSPLHF. CDR3 nucleotide sequence: TGTGCCAGCAATGACAGGTTAAATTCACCCCTCCACTTT.

The J gene is TRBJ1-1, the V gene TRBV5-5; D unclear. Trimming shortened V by 0 bases and J by 6 bases, and 9 bases separated the two germline ends. CDR3 length equals 13 residues. In germline, CDR1 is SGHKS, CDR2 YYEKEE (reference sequence). The CDR3: CASSLDTFPEAFF. The CDR3 DNA reads as TGTGCCAGCAGCTTGGACACCTTCCCTGAAGCTTTCTTT.

V and J are TRBV18 and TRBJ1-1; the D gene is possibly TRBD1 (6 bases). Trimming removed 4 bases at V and 0 bases at J, with 12 bases between. The CDR3 is 15 amino acids. Germline V lookup: CDR1 KGHSH, CDR2 LQKENI. For the CDR3, the DNA is TGTGCCAGCTCACTAGAGGGGGGGATGAACACTGAAGCTTTCTTT. Encoded protein: CASSLEGGMNTEAFF.

The J gene is TRBJ1-2, the V gene TRBV7-2, with a tentative D call TRBD1 (6 bases). CDR1 is SGHTA and CDR2 is FQGNSA in the germline V gene. V was clipped by 5 bases and J by 4 bases, with 17 bases between them. The CDR3 loop spans 15 amino acids. The CDR3 loop is CASSPEGGLIYGYTF. The DNA for the CDR3 is TGTGCCAGCAGCCCAGAGGGGGGGCTGATCTATGGCTACACCTTC.

The chain uses TRBV7-2 and TRBJ1-1; the D is unclear. The V gene lost 5 bases and the J gene lost 2 bases, with 12 bases spanning the gap. Germline CDR1 SGHTA, CDR2 FQGNSA. This CDR3 is 14 amino acids long. CDR3 residues: CASSRTAANTEAFF. The CDR3 DNA is TGTGCCAGCAGCCGCACCGCGGCCAACACTGAAGCTTTCTTT. The full variable domain, its missing parts supplied by reference TRBV7-2 and TRBJ1-1, is GAGVSQSPSNKVTEKGKDVELRCDPISGHTALYWYRQSLGQGLEFLIYFQGNSAPDKSGLPSDRFSAERTGGSVSTLTIQRTQQEDSAVYLCASSRTAANTEAFFGQGTRLTVV.

The chain employs TRBV2 and TRBJ2-7; D is uncertain. The germline V gene encodes CDR1 SNHLY and CDR2 FYNNEI. The germline V and J ends were trimmed by 8 bases and 3 bases, with 8 bases remaining between them. This CDR3 comprises 11 residues. CDR3 nucleotide sequence: TGTGCCAGCCTAGGCCGCTACGAGCAGTACTTC. This codes for CASLGRYEQYF.

This clone was seen a single time. The gene calls are TRBV2 and TRBJ2-5, with 14 bases aligning to TRBD2. V was clipped by 10 bases and J by 4 bases; unmatched bases: 5. The length of the CDR3 is 14 residues. Germline V gives CDR1 SNHLY, CDR2 FYNNEI. The CDR3 loop is CATMTSGRGETQYF. The CDR3 DNA reads as TGTGCCACCATGACTAGCGGGAGGGGAGAGACCCAGTACTTC.

The chain uses TRBV12-3 or TRBV12-4 and TRBJ1-2; D call uncertain. The CDR3 runs 13 residues. The V and J ends lost 2 bases and 3 bases respectively, with 7 bases between them. The CDR3 is CASSLMGYYGYTF. As DNA, the CDR3 is TGTGCCAGCAGTTTAATGGGCTACTATGGCTACACCTTC.

This clone was detected once. The rearrangement joins TRBV19 to TRBJ1-3; 7 positions agree with TRBD1. The CDR3 is 15 residues long. With 6 bases clipped from V and 0 bases from J, the junction kept 5 bases outside the gene matches. Looked up from germline, CDR1 is LNHDA and CDR2 is SQIVND (reference sequence). CDR3 in DNA: TGTGCCAGTAGCGGACAGGCAAACTCTGGAAACACCATATATTTT. It translates to CASSGQANSGNTIYF.

The V call is TRBV30, the J call TRBJ1-3, with D possibly TRBD1 on 5 matching bases. V lost 0 bases to trimming and J lost 1 base, with 7 bases between them. Germline V gene lookup returns CDR1 GTSNPN and CDR2 SVGIG (reference sequence). This CDR3 region has 14 residues. The CDR3 DNA follows: TGTGCCTGGAGTGTCGGGGGATCTGGAAACACCATATATTTT. Translated: CAWSVGGSGNTIYF.

The chain carries TRBV30 and TRBJ2-6, with D possibly TRBD2 on 7 matching bases. The CDR3 contains 15 residues. V was clipped by 0 bases and J by 2 bases, with 8 bases between them. Germline V gene lookup returns CDR1 GTSNPN and CDR2 SVGIG (reference sequence). CDR3 protein: CAWSVGGAGANVLTF. CDR3 in DNA: TGTGCCTGGAGTGTAGGGGGGGCTGGGGCCAACGTCCTGACTTTC.

The J gene is TRBJ2-7, the V gene TRBV5-1, with D perhaps matching TRBD1 (5 bases). The germline V gene has CDR1 SGHRS and CDR2 YFSETQ. There are 17 residues in the CDR3. Deletions cut 1 base from V and 0 bases from J, with 17 bases between. The CDR3 sequence is CASSLTIRQPDSYEQYF. Written as DNA, the CDR3 is TGCGCCAGCAGCTTGACGATCAGACAGCCCGACTCCTACGAGCAGTACTTC.

This clone was counted between two and nine times. CDR3 nucleotide sequence: TGTGCCAGCAGTGAGAGTGCCACCGGGGAGCTGTTTTTT. It specifies CASSESATGELFF. The chain links TRBV6-4 to TRBJ2-2; no reliable D call. From germline, CDR1 is MRHNA and CDR2 SNTAGT. V lost 3 bases and J lost 4, with 6 bases in between. The CDR3 is made up of 13 amino acids.

V gene TRBV27 combines with J gene TRBJ2-2; 8 bases are a match to TRBD2. With 5 bases clipped from V and 0 bases from J, the junction kept 5 bases outside the gene matches. The CDR3 is 16 residues long. Looked up from germline, CDR1 is MNHEY and CDR2 is SMNVEV (reference sequence). CDR3 nucleotides: TGTGCCAGCAGTCCCCCGGGGGGGCCGAACACCGGGGAGCTGTTTTTT. Its translation is CASSPPGGPNTGELFF.

This clone appeared a few times. This CDR3 reads CASSSQGTTEAFF. The CDR3 coding sequence is TGTGCCAGCAGCTCACAGGGGACCACTGAAGCTTTCTTT. The chain joins TRBV11-3 to TRBJ1-1; 7 bases fit TRBD1. With V trimmed by 4 bases and J by 4 bases, 3 bases remained unmatched. The CDR3 has 13 amino acids. CDR1 and CDR2 (germline): SGHNT, YENEEA.

The genes are TRBV15 and TRBJ2-7, with 8 bases identical to TRBD1. Germline V lookup: CDR1 LNHNV, CDR2 YYDKDF (reference sequence). V lost 3 bases, J lost 5 bases, and 3 bases stayed unmatched. This CDR3 contains 13 residues. CDR3 loop: CATSRGQVHEQYF. In DNA form, the CDR3 reads TGTGCCACCAGCAGGGGACAGGTCCACGAGCAGTACTTC.

The chain is built from TRBV15 and TRBJ1-2, with TRBD1 matching 9 bases. V lost 2 bases and J lost 3; bases outside the gene matches: 13. The germline gives CDR1 LNHNV, CDR2 YYDKDF (reference sequence). This CDR3 contains 18 residues. In DNA, the CDR3 is TGTGCCACCAGCAGAAGGGGACAGGGAGGATCAGCAGACTATGGCTACACCTTC. Translation: CATSRRGQGGSADYGYTF.

This clone was seen a few times. V gene TRBV29-1 combines with J gene TRBJ1-3; D remains ambiguous. V lost 6 bases, J lost 0 bases, and 12 bases lay in between. Germline CDR1 is SQVTM and CDR2 is ANQGSEA. The CDR3 consists of 14 residues. The CDR3 nucleotides read TGCAGCGTCACGGACTCTGGCTCTGGAAACACCATATATTTT. This encodes CSVTDSGSGNTIYF. The complete variable domain, with remaining parts taken from reference TRBV29-1 and TRBJ1-3, reads SAVISQKPSRDICQRGTSLTIQCQVDSQVTMMFWYRQQPGQSLTLIATANQGSEATYESGFVIDKFPISRPNLTFSTLTVSNMSPEDSSIYLCSVTDSGSGNTIYFGEGSWLTVV.

The table lists this clone with a count of one. This rearrangement joins TRBV18 to TRBJ1-5; no firm D call. V was pared by 3 bases and J by 4 bases, with 7 bases between. CDR3 length: 13 residues. Germline CDR1 and CDR2: KGHSH and LQKENI. The CDR3 bases are TGTGCCAGCTCACCTGGGGAGAATCAGCCCCAGCATTTT. Amino acids: CASSPGENQPQHF.

CDR3 sequence reads: CASSSGTLQETQYF. CDR3 DNA sequence: TGTGCCAGCAGCTCCGGGACACTCCAAGAGACCCAGTACTTC. The V call is TRBV7-2, the J call TRBJ2-5, with D possibly being TRBD1 (6 bases). The CDR3 runs to 14 residues. The germline V gene has CDR1 SGHTA and CDR2 FQGNSA. Between the trimmed V and J ends, which lost 4 bases and 1 base, there was a span of 10 bases.

The chain has TRBV28 and TRBJ2-7; 13 bases match TRBD2. The CDR3 has 14 residues. V gave up 5 bases and J gave up 10 bases; unmatched junction bases: 8. The germline V gene encodes CDR1 MDHEN and CDR2 SYDVKM. CDR3 DNA sequence: TGTGCCAGCAGTATCACCGGGACTAGCGGGACTCAGTACTTC. Its translation is CASSITGTSGTQYF.